The 13 T cell receptor beta chains listed next were all sequenced from one sample in a study of blood T cell repertoires in COVID-19. The repertoire was sequenced with immunoSEQ multiplex PCR; TCRdb's copy has only in-frame clones and lacks some. The sample holds about 170,000 clones, roughly 84% seen once. The sequencing sample was made of peripheral blood. The receptors derive from a man aged 60 to 69 who had recovered from COVID-19.

The CDR3: CASTEVGEAFF. Written as DNA, the CDR3 is TGTGCCAGCACCGAGGTCGGTGAAGCTTTCTTT. The chain links TRBV6-6 to TRBJ1-1; no clear D gene. From germline, CDR1 is MNHNY and CDR2 SVGAGI (reference sequence). This CDR3 is 11 amino acids long. Trimming shortened V by 7 bases and J by 7 bases, and 10 bases separated the two germline ends.

The chain couples TRBV6-5 to TRBJ2-3, with D perhaps matching TRBD1 (6 bases). This CDR3 has 13 amino acids. V shed 8 bases and J shed 2 bases, with 11 bases lying between them. Germline V gene sequence: CDR1 MNHEY, CDR2 SVGAGI. This chain's CDR3 is CASSRDITDTQYF. In DNA, the CDR3 is TGTGCCAGCTCCCGGGACATCACAGATACGCAGTATTTT.

Written as DNA, the CDR3 is TGTGCCAGCAGTCCTGCCGGACAGGGAGCCCTCTACTATGGCTACACCTTC. Amino acids: CASSPAGQGALYYGYTF. V and J are TRBV27 and TRBJ1-2; 8 bases are shared with TRBD1. CDR1 is MNHEY and CDR2 is SMNVEV in the germline V gene (reference sequence). CDR3 length equals 17 residues. The V and J ends lost 5 bases and 3 bases, in that order; junction bases with no gene match: 14.

J is TRBJ2-6 and V is TRBV7-2; 7 nucleotides match TRBD1. Germline lookup yields CDR1 SGHTA and CDR2 FQGNSA. V trimming: 0 bases; J trimming: 3 bases; junction bases outside the gene matches: 2. This CDR3 region has 16 residues. DNA of the CDR3: TGTGCCAGCAGCTTAGCGACAGGGTTTGGGGCCAACGTCCTGACTTTC. Translation gives CASSLATGFGANVLTF.

This clone is a singleton in its sample. The chain uses TRBV19 and TRBJ1-2; D is ambiguous. CDR1 and CDR2 from the germline V gene are LNHDA and SQIVND (reference sequence). The CDR3 is made up of 12 amino acids. The V and J ends lost 5 bases and 4 bases respectively, with 8 bases between them. The CDR3 protein is CASSARSYGYTF. DNA of the CDR3: TGTGCCAGTAGTGCGAGGAGCTATGGCTACACCTTC.

V gene TRBV27 combines with J gene TRBJ2-7; 7 positions agree with TRBD1. The CDR3 runs 13 residues. Germline V gene data show CDR1 as MNHEY and CDR2 as SMNVEV (reference sequence). Losses at the gene ends were 7 bases for V and 7 bases for J; bases not matched to a gene: 10. The CDR3 coding sequence is TGTGCCAGCAATGACAGGGTAGCTTGGGAGCAGTACTTC. This gives the protein CASNDRVAWEQYF.

V is TRBV5-4 and J is TRBJ2-5; D may be TRBD2 (6 bases). Germline values: CDR1 SGHNT, CDR2 YYREEE (reference sequence). Trimming left V 7 bases short and J 4 bases short, with 17 bases between. This CDR3 spans 14 amino acids. The CDR3, as DNA: TGTGCCAGCGGCCGGGACTCAAGGTCAGAGACCCAGTACTTC. This sequence encodes CASGRDSRSETQYF. Combining the CDR3 with reference TRBV5-4 and TRBJ2-5 gives the whole variable domain ETGVTQSPTHLIKTRGQQVTLRCSSQSGHNTVSWYQQALGQGPQFIFQYYREEENGRGNFPPRFSGLQFPNYSSELNVNALELDDSALYLCASGRDSRSETQYFGPGTRLLVL.

The J gene is TRBJ1-2, the V gene TRBV5-4; TRBD1 matches at 12 bases. This CDR3 region has 19 residues. The junction had 21 bases not matched to a gene; V was cut back by 3 bases and J by 9 bases. Looked up from germline, CDR1 is SGHNT and CDR2 is YYREEE (reference sequence). CDR3 bases: TGTGCCAGCAGCTCGCCCGGGACAGGGGGCGTTTTTACTTCGGCAAGCTACACCTTC. This sequence encodes CASSSPGTGGVFTSASYTF.

The chain has TRBV7-6 and TRBJ1-4, with D tentatively TRBD1 (6 bases). Germline V gene sequence: CDR1 SGHVS, CDR2 FNYEAQ. This CDR3 is 16 amino acids long. Trimming took 2 bases from V and 4 from J, leaving 14 bases between them. CDR3 amino acids: CASSLRQGRDNEKLFF. The CDR3 DNA follows: TGTGCCAGCAGCTTAAGGCAGGGGAGGGATAATGAAAAACTGTTTTTT.

The genes are TRBV5-4 and TRBJ2-3; 9 bases agree with TRBD2. The trim removed 8 bases at V and 3 bases at J, leaving 10 bases unmatched. CDR1 SGHNT and CDR2 YYREEE come from the germline V gene (reference sequence). This CDR3 is 15 amino acids long. This chain's CDR3 is CASMGGGAQTDTQYF. The CDR3 DNA sequence: TGTGCCAGTATGGGCGGGGGGGCCCAGACAGATACGCAGTATTTT.

V gene TRBV18 combines with J gene TRBJ2-7; 7 bases fit TRBD1. The CDR3 is made up of 16 amino acids. V was clipped by 1 base and J by 4 bases; unmatched bases: 10. Per the germline V gene, CDR1 is KGHSH and CDR2 is LQKENI. CDR3 sequence: CASSPQTGAGTYEQYF. The CDR3 coding sequence is TGTGCCAGCTCACCACAAACAGGGGCCGGGACGTACGAGCAGTACTTC.

J is TRBJ2-5 and V is TRBV5-4, with TRBD2 matching 8 bases. Losses at the gene ends were 0 bases for V and 4 bases for J; bases not matched to a gene: 5. Germline V gene data show CDR1 as SGHNT and CDR2 as YYREEE (reference sequence). This CDR3 spans 15 amino acids. CDR3 bases: TGTGCCAGCAGCTTGGCCGGGGGGGCCCGAGAGACCCAGTACTTC. Encoded protein: CASSLAGGARETQYF. The entire variable domain, with the rest obtained from reference TRBV5-4 and TRBJ2-5, is as follows: ETGVTQSPTHLIKTRGQQVTLRCSSQSGHNTVSWYQQALGQGPQFIFQYYREEENGRGNFPPRFSGLQFPNYSSELNVNALELDDSALYLCASSLAGGARETQYFGPGTRLLVL.

The V gene is TRBV14, the J gene TRBJ2-3; D gene ambiguous. Germline V gene sequence: CDR1 SGHDN, CDR2 FVKESK. The CDR3 spans 13 residues. V was trimmed by 0 bases and J by 9 bases, leaving 10 bases between them. The CDR3 bases are TGTGCCAGCAGCCAAGATACCGGTCGGACGCAGTATTTT. This gives the protein CASSQDTGRTQYF.